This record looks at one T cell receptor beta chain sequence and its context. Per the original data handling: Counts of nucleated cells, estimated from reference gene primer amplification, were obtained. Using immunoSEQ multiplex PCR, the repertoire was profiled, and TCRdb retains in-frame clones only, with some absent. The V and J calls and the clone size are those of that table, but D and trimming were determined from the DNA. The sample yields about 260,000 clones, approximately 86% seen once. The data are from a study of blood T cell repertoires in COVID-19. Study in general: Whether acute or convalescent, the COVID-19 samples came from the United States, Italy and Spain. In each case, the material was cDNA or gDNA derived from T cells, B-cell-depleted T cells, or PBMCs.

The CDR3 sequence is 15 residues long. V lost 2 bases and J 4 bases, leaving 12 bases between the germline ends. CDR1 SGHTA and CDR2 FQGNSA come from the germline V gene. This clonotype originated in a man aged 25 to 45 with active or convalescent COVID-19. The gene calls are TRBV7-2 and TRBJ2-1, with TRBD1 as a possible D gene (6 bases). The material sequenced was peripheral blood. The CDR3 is CASSLNGGGYNEQFF. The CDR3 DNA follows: TGTGCCAGCAGCTTAAATGGGGGCGGGTACAATGAGCAGTTCTTC.